Presented here are 20 T cell receptor beta chains from one specimen sequenced in a study of blood T cell repertoires in COVID-19. Clones were sequenced by immunoSEQ multiplex PCR, and TCRdb holds only the in-frame ones, with some missing. The sample comprises nearly 350,000 clones, less than 90% of which are singletons, and roughly 0.94% rests with the top ten. Sequenced sample: PBMCs or T cells enriched from blood (not recorded which). The receptors shown here come from a woman aged 30 to 39 who had recovered from COVID-19.

The chain is built from TRBV4-1 and TRBJ2-5; a possible D gene is TRBD2 (5 bases). V gave up 0 bases and J gave up 1 base, with 12 bases separating them. CDR1 is MGHRA, CDR2 YSYEKL, per germline. The CDR3 is 16 residues long. The CDR3 loop reads CASSQDDIGVQETQYF. The CDR3 bases are TGCGCCAGCAGCCAAGATGATATCGGGGTCCAAGAGACCCAGTACTTC.

The CDR3 DNA reads TGTGCCAGCAGTGCGCTAACAGGCGTGGCCCCATTAAAAGAGACCCAGTACTTC. Its translation: CASSALTGVAPLKETQYF. The chain is built from TRBV27 and TRBJ2-5; a weak D match, TRBD1 (5 bases). The CDR3 is 18 amino acids. Germline loops: CDR1 MNHEY, CDR2 SMNVEV (reference sequence). With 5 bases removed from V and 3 bases from J, the gap between germline ends came to 25 bases.

A single count supports this clone. The J gene is TRBJ1-4, the V gene TRBV12-5; D might be TRBD1 (6 bases). Trimming took 1 base from V and 5 from J, leaving 20 bases between them. The CDR3 is 18 residues long. Germline-derived CDR1 and CDR2 are LGHNT and FRNRAP. CDR3 in DNA: TGTGCTAGTGGTTTGGCCCTGACAGGTCGAATAACCAATGAAAAACTGTTTTTT. This gives the protein CASGLALTGRITNEKLFF.

This clone occurred once. The chain joins TRBV15 to TRBJ1-2; D is unclear. Trimming took off 11 bases at V and 8 bases at J, with 27 bases between the two ends. Germline loops: CDR1 LNHNV, CDR2 YYDKDF (reference sequence). The CDR3 is made up of 15 amino acids. CDR3 sequence reads: CAAQSRPQSTTGYTF. DNA of the CDR3: TGTGCCGCACAGTCACGTCCCCAATCCACCACCGGCTACACCTTC.

As regards this clone: The same CDR3 can be traced to other DNA sequences in this sample. The rearrangement links TRBV2 to TRBJ2-5; 9 positions match TRBD1. Germline CDR1 is SNHLY and CDR2 is FYNNEI. This CDR3 region has 12 residues. Trimming at V came to 6 bases and at J to 5 bases, leaving 1 base not matched to a gene. The CDR3 nucleotides read TGTGCCAGCAGAGACAGGGGGGAGACCCAGTACTTC. It codes for CASRDRGETQYF.

The chain employs TRBV24-1 and TRBJ2-2; 9 bases fit TRBD1. The CDR3 runs 17 residues. CDR1 is KGHDR and CDR2 is SFDVKD in the germline V gene. J lost 1 base, V lost 1 base, and 3 bases had no gene match. The CDR3 reads CATSDFKDRGNTGELFF. The CDR3 DNA sequence: TGTGCCACCAGTGATTTTAAGGACAGGGGGAACACCGGGGAGCTGTTTTTT.

The chain is built from TRBV19 and TRBJ2-7, with 8 bases aligning to TRBD2. After removal of 6 bases from V and 2 bases from J, the junction contained 12 bases not matched to a gene. From germline, CDR1 is LNHDA and CDR2 SQIVND (reference sequence). This CDR3 region has 16 residues. CDR3: CASSPFSAGGTYEQYF. The CDR3, as DNA: TGTGCCAGTAGCCCTTTTTCGGCGGGGGGAACCTACGAGCAGTACTTC. The variable domain in full, completed from reference TRBV19 and TRBJ2-7, reads DGGITQSPKYLFRKEGQNVTLSCEQNLNHDAMYWYRQDPGQGLRLIYYSQIVNDFQKGDIAEGYSVSREKKESFPLTVTSAQKNPTAFYLCASSPFSAGGTYEQYFGPGTRLTVT.

The chain links TRBV27 to TRBJ2-7; 10 bases fit TRBD2. CDR3 length: 16 amino acids. Germline assignment: CDR1 MNHEY and CDR2 SMNVEV (reference sequence). Trimming cost V 2 bases and J 6 bases; bases outside gene matches: 10. In nucleotides, the CDR3 is TGTGCCAGCAGTTTAAAAGCGGGGGGGTTCTCGGGCGAGCAGTACTTC. It translates to CASSLKAGGFSGEQYF.

V gene TRBV3-1 (or the pseudogene TRBV3-2) combines with J gene TRBJ1-2; maybe TRBD1 (5 bases). Trimming took 4 bases from V and 1 from J, leaving 7 bases between them. Per germline, CDR1 LGHDT and CDR2 YNNKEL (reference sequence). CDR3 size: 13 residues. The CDR3 DNA reads TGTGCCAGCAGCCTACAGGTTAACTATGGCTACACCTTC. This sequence encodes CASSLQVNYGYTF.

Written as DNA, the CDR3 is TGTGCCAGCAGCTTGGTCAGCACAGGGCTGAACACTGAAGCTTTCTTT. It translates to CASSLVSTGLNTEAFF. This chain connects TRBV5-6 to TRBJ1-1; TRBD1 might be the D (6 bases). The CDR3 extends over 16 amino acids. CDR1 and CDR2 (germline): SGHDT, YYEEEE. Trimming removed 0 bases at V and 0 bases at J, with 12 bases between.

The chain combines TRBV30 with TRBJ1-6; tentative D call: TRBD1 (6 bases). CDR1 GTSNPN and CDR2 SVGIG come from the germline V gene (reference sequence). The CDR3 has 13 amino acids. Trimming removed 1 base from V and 7 bases from J, with 8 bases in between. CDR3 protein: CAWSAGANSPLHF. CDR3 nucleotides: TGTGCCTGGAGTGCAGGGGCAAATTCACCCCTCCACTTT.

The V and J genes are TRBV29-1 and TRBJ2-3; D may be TRBD1 (5 bases). The V end lost 5 bases, the J end lost 0 bases, and 12 bases lay between the germline ends. Germline V lookup: CDR1 SQVTM, CDR2 ANQGSEA. This CDR3 region has 14 residues. The CDR3 reads CSVTDRTSTDTQYF. The CDR3 nucleotides read TGCAGCGTTACTGACAGAACTAGCACAGATACGCAGTATTTT.

The genes are TRBV6-2 or TRBV6-3 and TRBJ2-4; D is unresolved. From germline, CDR1 is MNHEY and CDR2 SVGEGT. This CDR3 is built from 14 residues. The ends were cut back, 2 bases at V and 2 bases at J, with 7 bases in the middle. CDR3 nucleotides: TGTGCCAGCAGTTACCCCTTGTCCAAAAACATTCAGTACTTC. This translates into CASSYPLSKNIQYF.

V gene TRBV11-2 combines with J gene TRBJ2-1; 9 bases align to TRBD1. Germline V gene lookup returns CDR1 SGHAT and CDR2 FQNNGV. There are 16 residues in the CDR3. Trimming removed 2 bases from V and 2 bases from J; junction bases left unmatched: 4. This CDR3 is CASSLLTGGTYNEQFF. The CDR3 DNA follows: TGTGCCAGCAGCTTACTAACAGGGGGCACCTACAATGAGCAGTTCTTC.

The chain uses TRBV5-1 and TRBJ2-7; 12 bases are shared with TRBD2. The germline V gene has CDR1 SGHRS and CDR2 YFSETQ. The CDR3 is 18 amino acids. Trimming at V came to 0 bases and at J to 4 bases, leaving 11 bases not matched to a gene. The CDR3: CASSLVSPSGGASYEQYF. The CDR3 nucleotides read TGCGCCAGCAGCTTGGTGAGCCCTAGCGGGGGGGCCAGTTACGAGCAGTACTTC.

In this sample, this clone turned up once. This chain uses TRBV14 with TRBJ2-7; D remains unclear. V shed 1 base and J shed 0 bases, with 10 bases lying between them. This CDR3 is 15 amino acids long. Germline CDR1 SGHDN, CDR2 FVKESK. The CDR3 spells CASSQGFDFSYEQYF. The CDR3 DNA reads as TGTGCCAGCAGCCAAGGTTTCGACTTCTCCTACGAGCAGTACTTC.

CDR3 DNA: TGTGCCAGCTCCCGCGGCGCTAGTGAAAAACTGTTTTTT. It is translated as CASSRGASEKLFF. This chain joins TRBV27 and TRBJ1-4; D not resolved. CDR1 is MNHEY, CDR2 SMNVEV, per germline (reference sequence). Trimming removed 8 bases from V and 7 bases from J, with 14 bases in between. This CDR3 contains 13 residues.

This chain links TRBV2 with TRBJ2-2; the match to TRBD1 covers 7 bases. Trimming removed 3 bases from V and 8 bases from J; junction bases left unmatched: 6. The CDR3 runs to 14 residues. The germline gives CDR1 SNHLY, CDR2 FYNNEI. CDR3 nucleotides: TGTGCCAGCAGTGATCTGGGACAGTCTGGGGAGCTGTTTTTT. This encodes CASSDLGQSGELFF.

The gene calls are TRBV12-3 or TRBV12-4 and TRBJ2-1, with D perhaps matching TRBD2 (5 bases). The CDR3 extends over 13 amino acids. The V and J ends lost 6 bases and 6 bases respectively, with 12 bases between them. CDR3 region: CASSPGLLNEQFF. The CDR3 coding sequence is TGTGCCAGCAGCCCCGGACTGCTCAATGAGCAGTTCTTC.

The rearrangement joins TRBV10-3 to TRBJ1-5, with 7 bases aligning to TRBD1. This CDR3 region has 18 residues. Germline V gene lookup returns CDR1 ENHRY and CDR2 SYGVKD. Trimming removed 0 bases from V and 5 bases from J; junction bases left unmatched: 13. In DNA, the CDR3 is TGTGCCATCAGTGAGTCGGGACTGGACAGGTATTATGATCAGCCCCAGCATTTT. Protein product: CAISESGLDRYYDQPQHF.